This entry is about one T cell receptor (beta chain). Its matching antigen is unknown. V lost 4 bases and J lost 14, with 32 bases in between. The CDR3 is made up of 17 amino acids. CDR1 is SGHRS and CDR2 is YFSETQ in the germline V gene. This sample was included in a study of T cells in tumors after PD-1 blockade. About the research overall: Excluded were patients with checkpoint blockade, immunosuppressants, or radiotherapy or other anti-cancer therapy within 4 weeks. Daily vismodegib 150 mg continued in a subset of anti-PD-1-treated patients. Blood samples averaged around 110,000 templates (range about 22,000-280,000) and 35,000 or so unique clonotypes.

Study-level findings and limits: Peripheral recruitment is suggested, as some novel exhausted tumor clones were in pre-treatment blood.

Data came from immunoSEQ multiplex PCR; TCRdb stores just in-frame clones and leaves some out. Among 30,000 to 35,000 clones listed, 73% were seen once. This sequence was found in a human donor with basal cell carcinoma. The source was PBMCs, collected after anti-PD-1 treatment. The J gene is TRBJ2-3, the V gene TRBV5-1; tentatively, D is TRBD1 (7 bases). CDR3 sequence reads: CASSPGGGQGEFRIRYF. The CDR3 DNA is TGCGCCAGCAGCCCCGGAGGGGGGCAGGGGGAGTTTCGAATTCGGTATTTT.